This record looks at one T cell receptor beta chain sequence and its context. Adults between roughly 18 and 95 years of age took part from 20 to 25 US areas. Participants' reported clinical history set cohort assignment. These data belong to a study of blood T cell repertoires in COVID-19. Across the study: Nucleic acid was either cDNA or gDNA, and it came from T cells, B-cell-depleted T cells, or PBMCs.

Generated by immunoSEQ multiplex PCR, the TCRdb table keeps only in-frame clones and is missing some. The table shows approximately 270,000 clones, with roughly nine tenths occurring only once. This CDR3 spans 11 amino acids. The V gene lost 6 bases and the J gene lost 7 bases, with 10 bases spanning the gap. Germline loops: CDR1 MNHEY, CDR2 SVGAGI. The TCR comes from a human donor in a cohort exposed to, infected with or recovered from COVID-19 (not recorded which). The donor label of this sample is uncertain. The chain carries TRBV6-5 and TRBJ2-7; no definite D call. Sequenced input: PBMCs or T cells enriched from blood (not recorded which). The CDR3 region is CASSPGWEQYF. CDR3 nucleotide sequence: TGTGCCAGCAGCCCCGGGTGGGAGCAGTACTTC.